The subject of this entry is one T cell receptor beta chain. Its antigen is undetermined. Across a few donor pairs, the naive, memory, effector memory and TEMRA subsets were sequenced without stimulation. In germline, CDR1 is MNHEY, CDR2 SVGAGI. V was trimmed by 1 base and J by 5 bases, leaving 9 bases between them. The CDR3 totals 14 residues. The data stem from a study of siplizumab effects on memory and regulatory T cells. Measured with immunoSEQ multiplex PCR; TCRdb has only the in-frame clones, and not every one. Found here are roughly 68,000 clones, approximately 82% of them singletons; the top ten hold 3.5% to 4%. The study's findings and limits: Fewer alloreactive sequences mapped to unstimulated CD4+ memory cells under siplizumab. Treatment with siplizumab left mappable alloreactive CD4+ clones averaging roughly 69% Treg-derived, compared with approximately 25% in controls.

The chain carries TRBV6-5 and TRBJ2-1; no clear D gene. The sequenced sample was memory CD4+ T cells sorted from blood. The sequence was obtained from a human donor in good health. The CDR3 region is CASSYWSGNNEQFF. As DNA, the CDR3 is TGTGCCAGCAGTTACTGGTCTGGTAACAATGAGCAGTTCTTC.